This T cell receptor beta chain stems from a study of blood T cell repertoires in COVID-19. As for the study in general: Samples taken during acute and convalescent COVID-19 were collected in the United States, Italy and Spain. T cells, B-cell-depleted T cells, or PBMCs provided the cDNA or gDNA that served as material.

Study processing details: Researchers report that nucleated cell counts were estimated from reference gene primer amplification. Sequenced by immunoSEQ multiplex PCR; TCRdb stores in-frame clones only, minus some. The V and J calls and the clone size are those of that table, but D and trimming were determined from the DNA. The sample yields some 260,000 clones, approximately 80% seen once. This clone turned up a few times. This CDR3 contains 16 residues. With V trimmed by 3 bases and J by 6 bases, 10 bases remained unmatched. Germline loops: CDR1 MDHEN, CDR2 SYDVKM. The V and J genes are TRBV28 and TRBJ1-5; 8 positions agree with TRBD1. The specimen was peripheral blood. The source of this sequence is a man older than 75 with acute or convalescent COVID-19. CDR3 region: CASSFPRTGLSQPQHF. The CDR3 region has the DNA TGTGCCAGCAGTTTCCCGAGGACAGGGTTAAGTCAGCCCCAGCATTTT.